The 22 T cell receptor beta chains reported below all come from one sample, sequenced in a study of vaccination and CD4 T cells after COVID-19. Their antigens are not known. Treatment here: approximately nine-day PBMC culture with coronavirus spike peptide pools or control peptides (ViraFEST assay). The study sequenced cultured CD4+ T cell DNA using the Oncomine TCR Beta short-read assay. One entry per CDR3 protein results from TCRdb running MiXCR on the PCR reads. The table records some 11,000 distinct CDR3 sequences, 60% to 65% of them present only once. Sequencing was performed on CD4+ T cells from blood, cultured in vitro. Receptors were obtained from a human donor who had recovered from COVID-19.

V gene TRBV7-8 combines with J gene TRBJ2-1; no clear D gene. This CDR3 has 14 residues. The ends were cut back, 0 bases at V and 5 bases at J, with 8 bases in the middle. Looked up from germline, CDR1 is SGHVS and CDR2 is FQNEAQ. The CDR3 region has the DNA TGTGCCAGCAGCTTAGCGGTCAGCCACAATGAGCAGTTCTTC. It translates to CASSLAVSHNEQFF.

The CDR3 region is CASSLEAVQETQYF. The CDR3 DNA is TGCGCCAGCAGCTTGGAAGCCGTCCAAGAGACCCAGTACTTC. The V call is TRBV5-1, the J call TRBJ2-5; no clear D. Trimming cost V 0 bases and J 1 base, with 7 bases left between them. Germline V gene sequence: CDR1 SGHRS, CDR2 YFSETQ. The CDR3 has 14 amino acids.

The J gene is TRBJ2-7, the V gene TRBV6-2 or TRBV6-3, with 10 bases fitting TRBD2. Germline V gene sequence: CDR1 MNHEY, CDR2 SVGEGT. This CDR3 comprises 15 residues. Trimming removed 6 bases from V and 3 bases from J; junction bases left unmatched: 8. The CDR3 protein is CASSSTSGISYEQYF. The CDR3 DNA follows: TGTGCCAGCAGCTCTACTAGCGGGATAAGCTACGAGCAGTACTTC.

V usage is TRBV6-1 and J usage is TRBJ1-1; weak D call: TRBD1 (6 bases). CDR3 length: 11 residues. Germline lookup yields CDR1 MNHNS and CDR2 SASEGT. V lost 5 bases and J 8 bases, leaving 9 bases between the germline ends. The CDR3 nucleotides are TGTGCCAGCAGTCTCGGGACAGAAGCTTTCTTT. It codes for CASSLGTEAFF.

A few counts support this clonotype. The CDR3: CASSRQGATGELFF. CDR3 nucleotides: TGTGCCAGCAGCAGACAGGGGGCAACCGGGGAGCTGTTTTTT. V is TRBV6-4 and J is TRBJ2-2, with 10 bases fitting TRBD1. Germline V lookup: CDR1 MRHNA, CDR2 SNTAGT. After removal of 6 bases from V and 5 bases from J, the junction contained 3 bases not matched to a gene. CDR3 size: 14 residues.

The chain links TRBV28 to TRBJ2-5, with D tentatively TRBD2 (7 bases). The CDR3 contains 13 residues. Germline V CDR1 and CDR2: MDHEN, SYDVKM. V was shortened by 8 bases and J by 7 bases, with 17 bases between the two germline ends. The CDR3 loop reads CASGRTRGATQYF. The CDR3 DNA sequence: TGTGCCAGCGGACGGACACGGGGGGCGACCCAGTACTTC.

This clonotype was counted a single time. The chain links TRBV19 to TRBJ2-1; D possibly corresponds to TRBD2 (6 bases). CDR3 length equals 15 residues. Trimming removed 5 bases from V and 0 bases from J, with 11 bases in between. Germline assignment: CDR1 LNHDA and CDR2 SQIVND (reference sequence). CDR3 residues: CASSDDSGSYNEQFF. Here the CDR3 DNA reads TGTGCCAGTAGTGATGATAGCGGCTCCTACAATGAGCAGTTCTTC.

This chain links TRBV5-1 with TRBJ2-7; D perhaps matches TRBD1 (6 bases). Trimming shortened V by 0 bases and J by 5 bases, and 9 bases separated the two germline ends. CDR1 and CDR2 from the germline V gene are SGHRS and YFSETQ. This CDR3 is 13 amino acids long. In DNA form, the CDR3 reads TGCGCCAGCAGCTTGGCGGCAGGGGACGAGCAGTACTTC. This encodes CASSLAAGDEQYF.

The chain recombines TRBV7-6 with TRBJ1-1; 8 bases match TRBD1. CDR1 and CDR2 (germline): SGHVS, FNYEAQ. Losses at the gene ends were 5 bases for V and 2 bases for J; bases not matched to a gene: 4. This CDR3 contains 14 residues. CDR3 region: CASSRGQANTEAFF. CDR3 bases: TGTGCCAGCAGCCGGGGACAGGCTAACACTGAAGCTTTCTTT.

The CDR3, as DNA: TGTGCCACCAGTAGGACTAGCGTGTACAATGAGCAGTTCTTC. This codes for CATSRTSVYNEQFF. J is TRBJ2-1 and V is TRBV24-1; TRBD2 matches at 9 bases. Germline V gene data show CDR1 as KGHDR and CDR2 as SFDVKD. J was trimmed by 4 bases and V by 6 bases; bases with no gene match: 3. This CDR3 contains 14 residues.

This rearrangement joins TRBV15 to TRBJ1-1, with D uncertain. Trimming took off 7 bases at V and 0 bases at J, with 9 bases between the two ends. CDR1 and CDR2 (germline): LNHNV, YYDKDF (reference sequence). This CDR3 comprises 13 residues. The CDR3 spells CATKIRVNTEAFF. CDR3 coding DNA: TGTGCCACCAAAATCAGAGTGAACACTGAAGCTTTCTTT.

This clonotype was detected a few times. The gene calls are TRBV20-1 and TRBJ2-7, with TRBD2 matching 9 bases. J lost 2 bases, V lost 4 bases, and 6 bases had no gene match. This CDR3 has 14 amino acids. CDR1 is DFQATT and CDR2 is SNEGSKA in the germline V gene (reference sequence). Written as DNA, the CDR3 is TGCAGTGCTACGACTAGCGGAGGAACCTACGAGCAGTACTTC. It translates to CSATTSGGTYEQYF.

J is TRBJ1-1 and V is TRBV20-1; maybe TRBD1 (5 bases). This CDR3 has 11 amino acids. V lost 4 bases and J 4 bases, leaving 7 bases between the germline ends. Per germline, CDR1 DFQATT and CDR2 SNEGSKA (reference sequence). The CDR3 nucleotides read TGCAGTGCTAACGGGGGCACTGAAGCTTTCTTT. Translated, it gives CSANGGTEAFF.

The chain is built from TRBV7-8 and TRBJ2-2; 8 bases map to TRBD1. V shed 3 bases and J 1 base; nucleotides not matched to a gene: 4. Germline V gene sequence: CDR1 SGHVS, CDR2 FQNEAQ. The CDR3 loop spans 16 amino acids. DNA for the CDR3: TGTGCCAGCAGCTTTCTGACAGGGGTGAACACCGGGGAGCTGTTTTTT. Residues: CASSFLTGVNTGELFF.

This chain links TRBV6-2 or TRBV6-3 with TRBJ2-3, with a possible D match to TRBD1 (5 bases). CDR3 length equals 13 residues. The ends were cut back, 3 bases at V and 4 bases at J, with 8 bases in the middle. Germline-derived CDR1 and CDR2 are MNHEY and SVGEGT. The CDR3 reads CASSYQGPDTQYF. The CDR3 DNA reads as TGTGCCAGCAGTTATCAGGGTCCAGATACGCAGTATTTT.

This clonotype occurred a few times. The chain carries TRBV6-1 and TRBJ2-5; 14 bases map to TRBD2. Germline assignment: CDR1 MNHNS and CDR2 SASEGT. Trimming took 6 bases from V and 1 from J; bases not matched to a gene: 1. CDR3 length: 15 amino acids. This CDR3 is CASRTSGRAQETQYF. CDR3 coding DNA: TGTGCCAGCAGGACTAGCGGGAGGGCCCAAGAGACCCAGTACTTC.

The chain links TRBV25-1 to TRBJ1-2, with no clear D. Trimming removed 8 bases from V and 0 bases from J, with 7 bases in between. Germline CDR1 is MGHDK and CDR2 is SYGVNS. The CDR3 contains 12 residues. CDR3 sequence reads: CASADTNYGYTF. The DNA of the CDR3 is TGTGCCAGCGCGGATACTAACTATGGCTACACCTTC.

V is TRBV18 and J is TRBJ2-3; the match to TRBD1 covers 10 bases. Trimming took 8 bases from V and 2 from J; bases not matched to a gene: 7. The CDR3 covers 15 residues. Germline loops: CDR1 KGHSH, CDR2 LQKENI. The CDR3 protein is CASLRTGGNTDTQYF. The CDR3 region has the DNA TGTGCCAGCCTTCGGACAGGGGGGAACACAGATACGCAGTATTTT.

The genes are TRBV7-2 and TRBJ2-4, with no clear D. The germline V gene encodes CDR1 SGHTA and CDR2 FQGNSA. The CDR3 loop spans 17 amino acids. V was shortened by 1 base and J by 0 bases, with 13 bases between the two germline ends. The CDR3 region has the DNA TGTGCCAGCAGCTTAGGGGCGGAGTTCCTAGCCAAAAACATTCAGTACTTC. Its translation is CASSLGAEFLAKNIQYF.

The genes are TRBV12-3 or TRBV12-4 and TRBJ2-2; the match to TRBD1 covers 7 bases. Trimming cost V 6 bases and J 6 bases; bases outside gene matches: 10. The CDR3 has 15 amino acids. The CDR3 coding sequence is TGTGCCAGCAGGACCGACAGGGCAATGCCCGGGGAGCTGTTTTTT. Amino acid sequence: CASRTDRAMPGELFF.

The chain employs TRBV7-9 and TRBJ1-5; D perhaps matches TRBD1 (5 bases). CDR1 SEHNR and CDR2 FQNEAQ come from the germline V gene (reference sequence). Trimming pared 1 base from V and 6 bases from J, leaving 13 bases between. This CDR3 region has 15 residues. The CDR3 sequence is CASSLGTGASQPQHF. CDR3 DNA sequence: TGTGCCAGCAGCTTAGGGACCGGGGCAAGTCAGCCCCAGCATTTT.

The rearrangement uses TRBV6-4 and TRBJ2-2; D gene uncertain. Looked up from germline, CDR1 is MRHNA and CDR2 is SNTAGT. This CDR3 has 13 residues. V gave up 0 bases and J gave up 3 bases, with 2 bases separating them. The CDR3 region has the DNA TGTGCCAGCAGTGACTCCGACACCGGGGAGCTGTTTTTT. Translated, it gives CASSDSDTGELFF.